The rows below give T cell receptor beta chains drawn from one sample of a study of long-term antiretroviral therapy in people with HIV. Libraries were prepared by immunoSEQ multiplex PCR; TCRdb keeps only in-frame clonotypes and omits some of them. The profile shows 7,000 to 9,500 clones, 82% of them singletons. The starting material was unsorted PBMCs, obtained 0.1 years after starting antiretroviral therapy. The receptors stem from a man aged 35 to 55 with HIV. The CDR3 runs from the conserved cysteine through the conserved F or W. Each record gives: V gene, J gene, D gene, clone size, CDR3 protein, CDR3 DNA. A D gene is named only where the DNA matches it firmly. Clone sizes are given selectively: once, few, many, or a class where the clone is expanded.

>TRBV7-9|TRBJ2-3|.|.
CASSLDPGQTDTQYF
TGTGCCAGCAGCTTAGATCCCGGACAGACAGATACGCAGTATTTT
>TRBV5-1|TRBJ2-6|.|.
CASSPDYRSGANVLTF
TGCGCCAGCAGTCCCGATTACAGGTCTGGGGCCAACGTCCTGACTTTC
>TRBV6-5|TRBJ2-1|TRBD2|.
CASSYRPGLAGHEQFF
TGTGCCAGCAGTTACCGACCGGGACTAGCGGGGCATGAGCAGTTCTTC
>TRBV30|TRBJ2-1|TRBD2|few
CAGTSGEYNEQFF
TGTGCCGGGACTAGCGGGGAGTACAATGAGCAGTTCTTC
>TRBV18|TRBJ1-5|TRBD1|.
CASSQGQSNQPQHF
TGTGCCAGCTCACAGGGACAGAGCAATCAGCCCCAGCATTTT
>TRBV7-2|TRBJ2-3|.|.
CASSLSSHTDTQYF
TGTGCCAGCAGCTTATCCTCCCACACAGATACGCAGTATTTT
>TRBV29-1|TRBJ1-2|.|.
CSVVPANYGYTF
TGCAGCGTTGTACCGGCAAACTATGGCTACACCTTC
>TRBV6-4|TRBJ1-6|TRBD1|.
CASSDRDRGSPLHF
TGTGCCAGCAGTGACCGGGACAGGGGGTCACCCCTCCACTTT
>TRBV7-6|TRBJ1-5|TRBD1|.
CASSVVTGETELKQPQHF
TGTGCCAGCAGCGTCGTTACAGGGGAGACGGAATTGAAACAGCCCCAGCATTTT
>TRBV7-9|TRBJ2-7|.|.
CASSHPLVPYEQYF
TGTGCCAGCAGTCATCCACTAGTGCCCTACGAGCAGTACTTC
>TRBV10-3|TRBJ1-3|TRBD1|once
CAIGSGDRGLGNTIYF
TGTGCCATCGGGTCTGGGGACAGGGGGCTTGGAAACACCATATATTTT
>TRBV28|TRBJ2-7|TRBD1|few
CASSYRGPLYEQYF
TGTGCCAGCAGTTACAGGGGACCACTATACGAGCAGTACTTC
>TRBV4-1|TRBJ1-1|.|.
CASSQKTGSPLLNTEAFF
TGCGCCAGCAGCCAAAAGACAGGATCTCCGCTCTTGAACACTGAAGCTTTCTTT
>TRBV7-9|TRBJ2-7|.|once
CASTYPPGQYF
TGTGCCAGCACTTACCCGCCAGGGCAGTACTTC
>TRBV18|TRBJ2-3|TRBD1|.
CASSQQDRRTDTQYF
TGTGCCAGCTCACAACAGGACAGGCGCACAGATACGCAGTATTTT
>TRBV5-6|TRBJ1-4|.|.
CASSLPATNEKLFF
TGTGCCAGCAGCTTGCCTGCAACTAATGAAAAACTGTTTTTT
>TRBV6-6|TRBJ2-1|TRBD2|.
CASSLSESSGGFF
TGTGCCAGCAGTCTCTCGGAGAGCTCGGGGGGGTTCTTC
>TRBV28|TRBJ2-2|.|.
CASSLLLYTGELFF
TGTGCCAGCAGTTTACTCCTCTACACCGGGGAGCTGTTTTTT
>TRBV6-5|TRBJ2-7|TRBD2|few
CASSYGSGGLYEQYF
TGTGCCAGCAGTTACGGTAGCGGGGGACTTTACGAGCAGTACTTC
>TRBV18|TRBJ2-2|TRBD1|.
CASSPRQGDTGELFF
TGTGCCAGCTCACCAAGACAGGGGGACACCGGGGAGCTGTTTTTT
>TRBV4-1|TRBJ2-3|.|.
CASRHLGATDTQYF
TGCGCCAGCAGGCACCTTGGGGCCACAGATACGCAGTATTTT
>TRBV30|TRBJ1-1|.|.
CAWSPGQGTNTEAFF
TGTGCCTGGAGCCCAGGGCAGGGTACGAACACTGAAGCTTTCTTT
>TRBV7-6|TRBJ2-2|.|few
CASSLRRGGELFF
TGTGCCAGCAGCCTACGCAGGGGCGGGGAGCTGTTTTTT
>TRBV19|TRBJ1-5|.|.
CASSIGGRSYSNQPQHF
TGTGCCAGTAGTATAGGTGGCAGAAGTTATAGCAATCAGCCCCAGCATTTT
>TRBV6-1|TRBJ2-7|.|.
CASSEKNSYEQYF
TGTGCCAGCAGTGAAAAAAACAGCTACGAGCAGTACTTC
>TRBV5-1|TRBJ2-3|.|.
CASSLGEGQLTDTQYF
TGCGCCAGCAGCTTGGGAGAGGGTCAGTTAACAGATACGCAGTATTTT
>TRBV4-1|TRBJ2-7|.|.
CASSQVGVEQYF
TGCGCCAGCAGCCAAGTGGGGGTCGAGCAGTACTTC
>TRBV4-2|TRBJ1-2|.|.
CASSQENEGLKGYTF
TGTGCCAGCAGCCAAGAAAACGAAGGGCTTAAGGGCTACACCTTC
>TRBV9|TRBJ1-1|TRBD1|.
CASSVWTGLNTEAFF
TGTGCCAGCAGCGTCTGGACAGGGCTTAACACTGAAGCTTTCTTT
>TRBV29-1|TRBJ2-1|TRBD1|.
CSVDHRGQGKNEQFF
TGCAGCGTTGACCATAGGGGACAGGGGAAAAATGAGCAGTTCTTC
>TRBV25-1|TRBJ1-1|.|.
CASSVTDEAFF
TGTGCCAGCAGTGTAACGGATGAAGCTTTCTTT
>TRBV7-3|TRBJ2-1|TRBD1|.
CASSPGQGAVDEQFF
TGTGCCAGCAGCCCCGGACAGGGGGCTGTGGATGAGCAGTTCTTC
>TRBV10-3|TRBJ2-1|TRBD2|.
CAIGLEGNEQFF
TGTGCCATCGGACTAGAAGGAAATGAGCAGTTCTTC
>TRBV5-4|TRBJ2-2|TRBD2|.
CASSLDSGGTTGELFF
TGTGCCAGCAGCTTAGATAGCGGGGGGACGACCGGGGAGCTGTTTTTT
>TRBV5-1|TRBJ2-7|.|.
CASSLRGPYYEQYF
TGCGCCAGCAGCTTACGGGGGCCATACTACGAGCAGTACTTC
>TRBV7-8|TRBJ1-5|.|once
CASSLVYSNQPQHF
TGTGCCAGCAGCTTAGTCTATAGCAATCAGCCCCAGCATTTT
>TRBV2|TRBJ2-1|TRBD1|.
CASRDRGTLYNEQFF
TGTGCCAGCAGAGACAGGGGGACTCTGTACAATGAGCAGTTCTTC
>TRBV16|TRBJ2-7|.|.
CASSQARQGVYEQYF
TGTGCCAGCAGCCAAGCGAGGCAGGGTGTTTACGAGCAGTACTTC
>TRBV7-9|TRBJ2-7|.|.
CASSLLLQGGDEQYF
TGTGCCAGCAGCTTGCTGTTGCAGGGGGGAGACGAGCAGTACTTC
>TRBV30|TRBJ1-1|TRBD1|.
CAWSQGAGARTEAFF
TGTGCCTGGAGCCAGGGGGCCGGGGCGAGGACTGAAGCTTTCTTT
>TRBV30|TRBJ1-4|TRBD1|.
CAWSVPGGREKLFF
TGTGCCTGGAGTGTTCCAGGGGGGCGGGAAAAACTGTTTTTT
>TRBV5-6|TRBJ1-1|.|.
CASTRGLGNTEAFF
TGTGCCAGCACCCGGGGCCTGGGGAACACTGAAGCTTTCTTT
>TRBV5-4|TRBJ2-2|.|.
CASSNQGAGELFF
TGTGCCAGCAGCAACCAGGGAGCCGGGGAGCTGTTTTTT
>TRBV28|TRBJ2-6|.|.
CASSFAQLISGANVLTF
TGTGCCAGCAGTTTTGCGCAGTTAATCTCTGGGGCCAACGTCCTGACTTTC
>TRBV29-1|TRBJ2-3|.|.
CSGKRPGNTDTQYF
TGCAGCGGGAAGCGGCCAGGGAACACAGATACGCAGTATTTT
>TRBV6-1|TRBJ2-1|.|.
CASNINPGWEQFF
TGTGCCAGCAACATCAACCCGGGGTGGGAGCAGTTCTTC
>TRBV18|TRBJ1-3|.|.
CASSPGTGNTIYF
TGTGCCAGCTCACCGGGGACGGGAAACACCATATATTTT
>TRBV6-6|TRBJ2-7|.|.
CASSYTQSYEQYF
TGTGCCAGCAGTTATACCCAATCCTACGAGCAGTACTTC
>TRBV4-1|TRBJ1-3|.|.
CASSPWESGNTIYF
TGCGCCAGCAGCCCTTGGGAGTCTGGAAACACCATATATTTT
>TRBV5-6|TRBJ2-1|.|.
CASSPTRLKANEQFF
TGTGCCAGCAGCCCGACCAGGTTAAAGGCCAATGAGCAGTTCTTC
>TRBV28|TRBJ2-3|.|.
CASSLSDPPDTQYF
TGTGCCAGCAGTTTATCTGACCCCCCAGATACGCAGTATTTT
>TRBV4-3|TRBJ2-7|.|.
CASSQDQFLGEQYF
TGCGCCAGCAGCCAAGATCAATTTCTCGGCGAGCAGTACTTC
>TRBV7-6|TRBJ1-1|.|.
CASSFALGTEAFF
TGTGCCAGCAGCTTCGCGTTAGGCACTGAAGCTTTCTTT
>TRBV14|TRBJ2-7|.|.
CASSQTGGGEQYF
TGTGCCAGCAGCCAAACGGGGGGCGGCGAGCAGTACTTC
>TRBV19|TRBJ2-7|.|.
CASSMVGRTYEQYF
TGTGCCAGTAGTATGGTCGGCAGAACCTACGAGCAGTACTTC
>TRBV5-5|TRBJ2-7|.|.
CASSLGIGSSYEQYF
TGTGCCAGCAGCTTGGGTATCGGGAGTTCCTACGAGCAGTACTTC
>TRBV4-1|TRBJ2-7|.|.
CASRTGQEQYF
TGCGCCAGCAGAACAGGACAGGAGCAGTACTTC
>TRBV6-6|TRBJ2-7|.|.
CASSPRDDYEQYF
TGTGCCAGCAGCCCCCGGGACGACTACGAGCAGTACTTC
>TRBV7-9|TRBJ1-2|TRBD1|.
CASGTGLSGYTF
TGTGCCAGCGGGACAGGGCTAAGTGGCTACACCTTC
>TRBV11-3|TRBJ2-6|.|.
CANGRGANVLTF
TGTGCCAACGGTCGGGGGGCCAACGTCCTGACTTTC